Shown below are 13 T cell receptor beta chains from a single sample sequenced in a study of blood T cell repertoires in COVID-19. The protocol was immunoSEQ multiplex PCR, while the TCRdb copy is restricted to in-frame clones and leaves out a portion. The table lists about 89,000 clones, about 77% of them singletons. Sequenced material: peripheral blood. The receptor source for this set is a man aged 70 or older with COVID-19, enrolled during active disease.

The gene calls are TRBV30 and TRBJ2-1; 8 bases align to TRBD2. V lost 0 bases to trimming and J lost 5 bases; unmatched junction nucleotides: 6. Germline CDR1 GTSNPN, CDR2 SVGIG (reference sequence). The CDR3 length is 15 residues. The CDR3 region has the DNA TGTGCCTGGAGTGTAGACGGGAGGGCCCACAATGAGCAGTTCTTC. It specifies CAWSVDGRAHNEQFF.

The V call is TRBV28, the J call TRBJ1-2; 11 bases line up with TRBD1. J gave up 7 bases and V 6 bases, and 7 bases lay outside the gene matches. The CDR3 length is 14 residues. Germline CDR1 reads MDHEN; CDR2 reads SYDVKM. The CDR3 protein is CASRGDRGWFGYTF. Here the CDR3 DNA reads TGTGCCAGCAGGGGGGACAGGGGGTGGTTTGGCTACACCTTC.

This clone occurred once. The chain carries TRBV7-9 and TRBJ1-4, with a possible D match to TRBD1 (5 bases). Germline CDR1 and CDR2: SEHNR and FQNEAQ (reference sequence). V was trimmed by 5 bases and J by 0 bases, leaving 13 bases between them. This CDR3 spans 16 amino acids. The CDR3 is CASSARGGATNEKLFF. Written as DNA, the CDR3 is TGTGCCAGCAGCGCCCGCGGGGGGGCAACTAATGAAAAACTGTTTTTT.

The V call is TRBV2, the J call TRBJ2-2; 10 bases agree with TRBD1. The CDR3 loop spans 15 amino acids. J gave up 4 bases and V 8 bases, and 7 bases lay outside the gene matches. Germline V gene lookup returns CDR1 SNHLY and CDR2 FYNNEI. The CDR3 region has the DNA TGTGCCAGCCCAAAGGGACAGGGGAGCACCGGGGAGCTGTTTTTT. As protein: CASPKGQGSTGELFF.

The gene calls are TRBV12-5 and TRBJ1-3; D is undetermined. V was cut by 5 bases and J by 1 base, with 15 bases left in between. The CDR3 has 16 amino acids. Germline assignment: CDR1 LGHNT and CDR2 FRNRAP. CDR3 sequence (DNA): TGTGCTAGTGGTCCGGCAGCGAGGAGTTCTGGAAACACCATATATTTT. Translated, it gives CASGPAARSSGNTIYF. Looking up the rest from reference TRBV12-5 and TRBJ1-3 gives the full variable domain: DARVTQTPRHKVTEMGQEVTMRCQPILGHNTVFWYRQTMMQGLELLAYFRNRAPLDDSGMPKDRFSAEMPDATLATLKIQPSEPRDSAVYFCASGPAARSSGNTIYFGEGSWLTVV.

The gene calls are TRBV5-1 and TRBJ2-4, with D possibly matching TRBD1 (5 bases). V was cut by 0 bases and J by 5 bases, with 12 bases left in between. Germline assignment: CDR1 SGHRS and CDR2 YFSETQ. The CDR3 covers 15 residues. The CDR3 is CASSLDRLPQNIQYF. The CDR3 bases are TGCGCCAGCAGCTTGGACAGGTTACCCCAAAACATTCAGTACTTC.

V usage is TRBV10-3 and J usage is TRBJ1-1; D ambiguous. Germline loops: CDR1 ENHRY, CDR2 SYGVKD. CDR3 length equals 14 residues. The V end lost 4 bases, the J end lost 4 bases, and 13 bases lay between the germline ends. The CDR3 DNA reads as TGTGCCATCAGTGGCGGCCTCATCGGCACTGAAGCTTTCTTT. This codes for CAISGGLIGTEAFF.

V usage is TRBV27 and J usage is TRBJ2-5; possibly TRBD2 for D (6 bases). Germline V gene data show CDR1 as MNHEY and CDR2 as SMNVEV (reference sequence). CDR3 length: 19 amino acids. Trimming shortened V by 4 bases and J by 6 bases, and 30 bases separated the two germline ends. The CDR3 is CASSSRPIRGTTRMQTQYF. For the CDR3, the DNA is TGTGCCAGCAGTTCGCGGCCCATCCGGGGGACCACCAGGATGCAGACCCAGTACTTC.

This clone was seen just once. The chain combines TRBV18 with TRBJ1-6, with a tentative D call TRBD1 (5 bases). V was cut by 6 bases and J by 8 bases, with 20 bases left in between. The CDR3 loop spans 16 amino acids. The germline V gene encodes CDR1 KGHSH and CDR2 LQKENI. This CDR3 reads CASSPSEVGGDSPLHF. CDR3 DNA sequence: TGTGCCAGCTCCCCCTCAGAGGTGGGGGGAGATTCACCCCTCCACTTT.

J is TRBJ2-7 and V is TRBV10-3; unclear D gene. CDR1 and CDR2 (germline): ENHRY, SYGVKD. The V end lost 2 bases, the J end lost 5 bases, and 7 bases lay between the germline ends. There are 12 residues in the CDR3. CDR3: CAISETAHEQYF. Written as DNA, the CDR3 is TGTGCCATCAGTGAGACAGCCCACGAGCAGTACTTC.

This rearrangement joins TRBV27 to TRBJ2-7; 10 positions match TRBD2. This CDR3 is 16 amino acids long. Unmatched junction bases numbered 7, after V lost 2 bases and J lost 3 bases. The germline V gene has CDR1 MNHEY and CDR2 SMNVEV (reference sequence). This chain's CDR3 is CASSLIPASGSYEQYF. For the CDR3, the DNA is TGTGCCAGCAGTTTAATCCCCGCTAGCGGGAGCTACGAGCAGTACTTC.

This chain connects TRBV5-6 to TRBJ2-3; a weak D match, TRBD2 (6 bases). Germline assignment: CDR1 SGHDT and CDR2 YYEEEE. V dropped 3 bases and J dropped 2 bases, with 16 bases sitting between them. CDR3 length: 16 residues. CDR3 nucleotides: TGTGCCAGCAGCTCTTCAGGGAGGATACTCACAGATACGCAGTATTTT. It translates to CASSSSGRILTDTQYF.

This clone was seen a handful of times. V is TRBV7-2 and J is TRBJ1-1; TRBD1 might be the D (5 bases). The CDR3 is 14 residues long. Germline V CDR1 and CDR2: SGHTA, FQGNSA. Trimming left V 0 bases short and J 10 bases short, with 15 bases between. The CDR3 region has the DNA TGTGCCAGCAGCTTAGCGGGAGGAGGGGTCGGAGCTTTCTTT. Protein sequence: CASSLAGGGVGAFF.